This T cell receptor (beta chain) was recorded in a study of blood T cell repertoires in COVID-19. Background on the study: Researchers got acute and convalescent COVID-19 samples from the United States, Italy and Spain. Sample material is recorded as cDNA or gDNA derived from T cells, B-cell-depleted T cells, or PBMCs.

As handled by the study authors: Reference gene primers were amplified, and this amplification served to estimate nucleated cell counts. Here immunoSEQ multiplex PCR was the method, and the copy in TCRdb shows in-frame clones only, minus some. That table gives V, J and clone size, and the DNA gave D and trimming. The table includes some 250,000 clones, 85% to 90% detected once. This clone has just a few counts. The V and J ends lost 1 base and 2 bases respectively, with 14 bases between them. This CDR3 spans 16 amino acids. Germline V lookup: CDR1 SGHAT, CDR2 FQNNGV. Enrollment of patients from Seattle took place during active infection, with longitudinal follow-up.

Sequences were obtained from peripheral blood. V usage is TRBV11-2 and J usage is TRBJ1-1; D perhaps matches TRBD1 (5 bases). This TCR was sampled from a woman aged 25 to 39 with COVID-19, enrolled during active disease. DNA of the CDR3: TGTGCCAGCAGCTTAGCTTGGACAAGAGTTAACACTGAAGCTTTCTTT. Amino acid sequence: CASSLAWTRVNTEAFF.